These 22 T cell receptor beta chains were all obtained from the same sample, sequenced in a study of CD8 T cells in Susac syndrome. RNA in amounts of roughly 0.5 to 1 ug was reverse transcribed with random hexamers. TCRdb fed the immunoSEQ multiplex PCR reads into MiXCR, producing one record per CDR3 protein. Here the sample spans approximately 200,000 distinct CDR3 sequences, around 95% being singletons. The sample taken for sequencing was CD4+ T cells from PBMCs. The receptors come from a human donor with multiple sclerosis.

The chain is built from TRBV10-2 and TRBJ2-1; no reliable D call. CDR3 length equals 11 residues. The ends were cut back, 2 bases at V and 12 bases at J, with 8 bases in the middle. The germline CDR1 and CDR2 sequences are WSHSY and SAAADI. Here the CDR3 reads CASSEGDRQFF. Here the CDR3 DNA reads TGCGCCAGCAGTGAGGGGGATCGGCAGTTCTTC.

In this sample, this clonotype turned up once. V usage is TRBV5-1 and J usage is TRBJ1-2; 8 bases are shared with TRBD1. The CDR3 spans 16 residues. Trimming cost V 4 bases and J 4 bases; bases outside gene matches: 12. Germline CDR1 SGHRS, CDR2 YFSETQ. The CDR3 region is CASSRGTGDELYGYTF. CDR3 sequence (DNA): TGCGCCAGCAGCAGAGGGACAGGTGACGAACTCTATGGCTACACCTTC. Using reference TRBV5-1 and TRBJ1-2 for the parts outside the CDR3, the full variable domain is KAGVTQTPRYLIKTRGQQVTLSCSPISGHRSVSWYQQTPGQGLQFLFEYFSETQRNKGNFPGRFSGRQFSNSRSEMNVSTLELGDSALYLCASSRGTGDELYGYTFGSGTRLTVV.

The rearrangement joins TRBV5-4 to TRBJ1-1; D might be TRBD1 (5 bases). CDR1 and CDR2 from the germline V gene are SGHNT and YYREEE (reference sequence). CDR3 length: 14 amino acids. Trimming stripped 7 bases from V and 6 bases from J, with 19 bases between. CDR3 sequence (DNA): TGTGCCAGCCTTGACACCGGGACCGACCCTGAAGCTTTCTTT. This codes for CASLDTGTDPEAFF.

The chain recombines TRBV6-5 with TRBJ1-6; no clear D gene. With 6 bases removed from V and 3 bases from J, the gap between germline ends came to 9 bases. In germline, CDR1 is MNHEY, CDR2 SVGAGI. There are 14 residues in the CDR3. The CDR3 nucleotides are TGTGCCAGCAGGGCAGAACTCTATAATTCACCCCTCCACTTT. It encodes CASRAELYNSPLHF.

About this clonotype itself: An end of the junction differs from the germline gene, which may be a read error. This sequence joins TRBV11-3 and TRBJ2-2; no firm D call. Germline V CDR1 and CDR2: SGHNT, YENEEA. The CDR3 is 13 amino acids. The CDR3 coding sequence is TGTGCCAGCAGCGTAGACATTGGCGGGGAGCTGTTTTTT. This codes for CASSVDIGGELFF.

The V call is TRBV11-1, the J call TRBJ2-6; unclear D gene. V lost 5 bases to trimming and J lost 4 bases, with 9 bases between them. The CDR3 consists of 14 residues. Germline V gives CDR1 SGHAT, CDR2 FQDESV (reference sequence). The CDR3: CASSPQVGANVLTF. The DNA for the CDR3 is TGTGCCAGCAGCCCCCAGGTGGGGGCCAACGTCCTGACTTTC.

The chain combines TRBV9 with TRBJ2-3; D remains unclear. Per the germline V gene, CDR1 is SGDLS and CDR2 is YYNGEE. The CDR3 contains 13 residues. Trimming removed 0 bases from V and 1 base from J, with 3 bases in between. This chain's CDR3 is CASSVEGTDTQYF. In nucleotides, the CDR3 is TGTGCCAGCAGCGTAGAGGGCACAGATACGCAGTATTTT.

The CDR3 coding sequence is TGCAGTGCTAGAGTAGTAGTTAACTATGGCTACACCTTC. This translates into CSARVVVNYGYTF. The chain recombines TRBV20-1 with TRBJ1-2, with D uncertain. Deletions cut 1 base from V and 1 base from J, with 7 bases between. CDR1 is DFQATT and CDR2 is SNEGSKA in the germline V gene (reference sequence). The CDR3 has 13 residues.

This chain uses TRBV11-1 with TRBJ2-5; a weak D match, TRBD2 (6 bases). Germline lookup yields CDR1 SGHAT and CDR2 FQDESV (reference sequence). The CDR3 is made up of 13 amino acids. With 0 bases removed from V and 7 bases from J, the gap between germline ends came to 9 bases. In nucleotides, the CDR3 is TGTGCCAGCAGCTTAGCGTGGGAGGCGACCCAGTACTTC. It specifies CASSLAWEATQYF.

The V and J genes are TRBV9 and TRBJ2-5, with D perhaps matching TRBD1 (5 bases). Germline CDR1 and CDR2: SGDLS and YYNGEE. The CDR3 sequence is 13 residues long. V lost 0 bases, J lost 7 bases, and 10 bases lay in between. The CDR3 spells CASSVGGFGTQYF. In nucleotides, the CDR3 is TGTGCCAGCAGCGTAGGGGGCTTTGGGACCCAGTACTTC.

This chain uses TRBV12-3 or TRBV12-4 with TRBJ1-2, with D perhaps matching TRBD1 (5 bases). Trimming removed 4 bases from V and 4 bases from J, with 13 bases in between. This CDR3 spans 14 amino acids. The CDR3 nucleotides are TGTGCCAGCAGTTCCCTAGGGGAAGGCTATGGCTACACCTTC. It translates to CASSSLGEGYGYTF.

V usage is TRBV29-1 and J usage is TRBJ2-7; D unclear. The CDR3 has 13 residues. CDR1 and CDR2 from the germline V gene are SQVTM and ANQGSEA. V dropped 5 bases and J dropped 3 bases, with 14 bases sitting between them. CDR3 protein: CSVSPIGLYEQYF. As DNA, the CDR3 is TGCAGCGTTTCCCCCATAGGTCTCTACGAGCAGTACTTC.

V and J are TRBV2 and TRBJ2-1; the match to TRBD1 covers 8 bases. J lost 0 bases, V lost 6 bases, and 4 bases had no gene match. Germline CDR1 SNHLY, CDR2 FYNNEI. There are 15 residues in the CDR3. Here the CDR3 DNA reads TGTGCCAGCAGCAGGGGGCTCAGCTCCTACAATGAGCAGTTCTTC. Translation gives CASSRGLSSYNEQFF. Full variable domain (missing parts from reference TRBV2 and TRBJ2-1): EPEVTQTPSHQVTQMGQEVILRCVPISNHLYFYWYRQILGQKVEFLVSFYNNEISEKSEIFDDQFSVERPDGSNFTLKIRSTKLEDSAMYFCASSRGLSSYNEQFFGPGTRLTVL.

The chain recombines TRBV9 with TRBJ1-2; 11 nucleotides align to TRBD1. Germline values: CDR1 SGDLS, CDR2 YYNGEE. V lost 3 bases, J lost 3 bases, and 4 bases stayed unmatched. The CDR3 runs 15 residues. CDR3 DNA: TGTGCCAGCAGCGCGTTGGGACAGGGGGACTATGGCTACACCTTC. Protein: CASSALGQGDYGYTF.

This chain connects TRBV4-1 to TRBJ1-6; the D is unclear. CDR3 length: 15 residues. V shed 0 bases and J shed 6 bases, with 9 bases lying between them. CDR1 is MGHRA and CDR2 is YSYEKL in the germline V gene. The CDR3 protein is CASSQERVRNSPLHF. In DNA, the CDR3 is TGCGCCAGCAGCCAAGAAAGGGTCCGTAATTCACCCCTCCACTTT.

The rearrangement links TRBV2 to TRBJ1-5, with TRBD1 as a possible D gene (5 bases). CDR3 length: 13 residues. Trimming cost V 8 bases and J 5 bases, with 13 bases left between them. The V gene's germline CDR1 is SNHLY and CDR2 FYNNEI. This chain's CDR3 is CASAGTAYQPQHF. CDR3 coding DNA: TGTGCCAGCGCTGGGACTGCCTATCAGCCCCAGCATTTT.

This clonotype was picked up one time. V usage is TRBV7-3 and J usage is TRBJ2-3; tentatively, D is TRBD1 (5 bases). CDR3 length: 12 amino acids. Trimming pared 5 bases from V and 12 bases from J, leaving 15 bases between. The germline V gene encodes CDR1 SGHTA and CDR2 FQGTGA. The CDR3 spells CASSQPDKGQYF. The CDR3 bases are TGTGCCAGCAGCCAGCCGGACAAGGGCCAGTATTTT.

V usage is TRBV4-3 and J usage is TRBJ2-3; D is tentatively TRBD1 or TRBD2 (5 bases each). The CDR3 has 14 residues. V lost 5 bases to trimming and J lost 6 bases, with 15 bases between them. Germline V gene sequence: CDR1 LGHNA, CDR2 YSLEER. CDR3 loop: CASSGVGTPDTQYF. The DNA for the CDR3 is TGCGCCAGCAGCGGGGTTGGGACCCCGGATACGCAGTATTTT.

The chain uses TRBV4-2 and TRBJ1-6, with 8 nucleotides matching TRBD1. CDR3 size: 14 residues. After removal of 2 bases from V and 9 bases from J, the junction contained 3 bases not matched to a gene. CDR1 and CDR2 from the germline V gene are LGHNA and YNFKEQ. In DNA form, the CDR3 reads TGTGCCAGCAGCCAACAGGGGGCCTCTTCACCCCTCCACTTT. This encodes CASSQQGASSPLHF.

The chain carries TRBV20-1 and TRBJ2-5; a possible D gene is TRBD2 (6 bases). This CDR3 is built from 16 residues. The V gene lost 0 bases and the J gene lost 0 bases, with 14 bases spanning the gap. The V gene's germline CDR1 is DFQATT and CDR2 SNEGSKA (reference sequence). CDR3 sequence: CSARDSSAGYQETQYF. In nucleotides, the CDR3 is TGCAGTGCTAGAGATTCCTCCGCGGGATACCAAGAGACCCAGTACTTC.

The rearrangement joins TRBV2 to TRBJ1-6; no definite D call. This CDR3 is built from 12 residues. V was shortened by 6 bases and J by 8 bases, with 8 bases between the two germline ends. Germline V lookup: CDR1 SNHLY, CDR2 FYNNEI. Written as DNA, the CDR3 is TGTGCCAGCAGGGAGAACGATTCACCCCTCCACTTT. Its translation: CASRENDSPLHF.

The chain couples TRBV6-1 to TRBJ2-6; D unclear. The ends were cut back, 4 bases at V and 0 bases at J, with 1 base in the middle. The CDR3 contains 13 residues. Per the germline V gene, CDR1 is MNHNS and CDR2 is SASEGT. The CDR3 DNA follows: TGTGCCAGCAGTGTCTCTGGGGCCAACGTCCTGACTTTC. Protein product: CASSVSGANVLTF.